The clone carrying this T cell receptor beta chain has at least ten counts. RNA transcripts provided the source from which TCR beta CDR3 regions were amplified. The HTBI set primed first-round TCR CDR3 RT-PCR. A single record per CDR3 protein comes from TCRdb applying MiXCR to the multiplex PCR reads. The table records 300,000 to 500,000 distinct CDR3 sequences, 15% of them present only once. This sample is drawn from a study of T cells in Graves' hyperthyroidism and ophthalmopathy. For the study at large: Initial diagnosis, before any treatment, was when peripheral blood was collected.

Not enrolled were patients with uncontrolled infection, other autoimmune disease, pregnancy or lactation. Per germline, CDR1 ENHRY and CDR2 SYGVKD. CDR3 length: 14 residues. V was clipped by 0 bases and J by 5 bases, with 11 bases between them. The rearrangement uses TRBV10-3 and TRBJ2-7; TRBD2 might be the D (5 bases). This TCR derives from a woman aged 25-40 years with Graves' hyperthyroidism. Specimen: blood. The CDR3 nucleotides are TGTGCCATCAGTGAGTCGGGGAGTACGAACGAGCAGTACTTC. It specifies CAISESGSTNEQYF.